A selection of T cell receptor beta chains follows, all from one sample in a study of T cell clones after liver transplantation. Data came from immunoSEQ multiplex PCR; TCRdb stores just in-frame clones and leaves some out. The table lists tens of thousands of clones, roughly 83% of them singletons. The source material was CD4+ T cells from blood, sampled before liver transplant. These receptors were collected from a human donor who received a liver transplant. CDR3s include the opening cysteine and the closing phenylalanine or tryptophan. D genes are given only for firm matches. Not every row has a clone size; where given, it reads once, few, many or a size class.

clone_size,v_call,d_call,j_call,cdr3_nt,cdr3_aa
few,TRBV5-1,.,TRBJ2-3,TGCGCCAGCAGCTTGGTTGGGACGGATAGCACAGATACGCAGTATTTT,CASSLVGTDSTDTQYF
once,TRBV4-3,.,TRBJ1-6,TGCGCCAGCAGCCGCGTGGTTGGATCACCCCTCCACTTT,CASSRVVGSPLHF
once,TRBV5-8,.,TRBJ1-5,TGTGCCAGCAGCTTGTCTATGCAGGGATTTAGCAATCAGCCCCAGCATTTT,CASSLSMQGFSNQPQHF
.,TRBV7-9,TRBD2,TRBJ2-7,TGTGCCAGCAGCTACGCGGGAGTCGGTTACGAGCAGTACTTC,CASSYAGVGYEQYF
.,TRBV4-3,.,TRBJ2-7,TGCGCCAGCAGCGGTAGGGTAAGCTCCTACGAGCAGTACTTC,CASSGRVSSYEQYF
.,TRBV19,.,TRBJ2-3,TGTGCCAGTAGTATAGCCGGCGACACAGATACGCAGTATTTT,CASSIAGDTDTQYF
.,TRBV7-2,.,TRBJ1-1,TGTGCCAGCAGCTTAAGTTTTGCTGGAGCTTTCTTT,CASSLSFAGAFF
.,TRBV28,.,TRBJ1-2,TGTGCCAGCAGTTTAATCGGACAGAACTATGGCTACACCTTC,CASSLIGQNYGYTF
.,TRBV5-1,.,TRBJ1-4,TGCGCCAGCAGCTTGGTAGGGGGTGAAAAACTGTTTTTT,CASSLVGGEKLFF
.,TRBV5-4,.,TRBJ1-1,TGTGCCAGCTTAGCCGACCCGGGGGGGATGAACACTGAAGCTTTCTTT,CASLADPGGMNTEAFF
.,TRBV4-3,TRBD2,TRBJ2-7,TGCGCCAGCAGCCAGGGGACTAGCGCGACCTACGAGCAGTACTTC,CASSQGTSATYEQYF
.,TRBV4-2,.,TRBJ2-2,TGTGCCAGCAGCCACCGATGGGGCACCGGGGAGCTGTTTTTT,CASSHRWGTGELFF
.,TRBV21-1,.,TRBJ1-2,TGTGCCAGCAGCAAAGGAATAGGGGGCGAGTATGGCTACACCTTC,CASSKGIGGEYGYTF
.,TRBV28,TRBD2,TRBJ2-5,TGTGCCAGCAGACACCAGGGGGTAGCGGGAGGTTTAAAAAGGGAGCAGTACTTC,CASRHQGVAGGLKREQYF
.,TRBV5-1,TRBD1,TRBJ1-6,TGCGCCAGCAGCTCTGGCACCGACAGGGGGAATTCACCCCTCCACTTT,CASSSGTDRGNSPLHF
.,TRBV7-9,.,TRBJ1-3,TGTGCCAGCAGCTTAGGCCTCCACCGCTCTGGAAACACCATATATTTT,CASSLGLHRSGNTIYF
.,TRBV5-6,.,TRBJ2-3,TGTGCCAGCAGTACTGCCATTAGCACAGATACGCAGTATTTT,CASSTAISTDTQYF
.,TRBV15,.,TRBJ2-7,TGTGCCACCAGCAGAGATAAGAGCTCCTACGAGCAGTACTTC,CATSRDKSSYEQYF
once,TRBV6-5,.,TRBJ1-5,TGTGCCAGCAGTTACTCGGGGGGGCGCGGTCAGCCCCAGCATTTT,CASSYSGGRGQPQHF
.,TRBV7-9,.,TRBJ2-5,TGTGCCAGCAGCCCAAAAGGTCCGGAGACCCAGTACTTC,CASSPKGPETQYF
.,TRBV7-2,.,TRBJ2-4,TGTGCCAGCAGTCGGGACTTCTCGCAGTACTTC,CASSRDFSQYF
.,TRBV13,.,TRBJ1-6,TGTGCCAGCAGCTTATTCGGGGTGGGCAATTCACCCCTCCACTTT,CASSLFGVGNSPLHF
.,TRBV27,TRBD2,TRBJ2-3,TGTGCCAGCAGTTTATTAGGAGCGGGGAGCACAGATACGCAGTATTTT,CASSLLGAGSTDTQYF
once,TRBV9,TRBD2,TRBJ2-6,TGTGCCAGCAGCCCGACTACGGGAGGCACTGGGGCCAACGTCCTGACTTTC,CASSPTTGGTGANVLTF
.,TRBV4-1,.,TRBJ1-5,TGCGCCAGCAGCCAAGATGGCGGGGTCGGCAATCAGCCCCAGCATTTT,CASSQDGGVGNQPQHF
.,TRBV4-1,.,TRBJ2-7,TGCGCCAGCAGCGAACTCGACCGGGGGGAGCAGTACTTC,CASSELDRGEQYF
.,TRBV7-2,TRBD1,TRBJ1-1,TGTGCCAGCAGCTTAGTGAGGGGACAGGGGTGGAACACTGAAGCTTTCTTT,CASSLVRGQGWNTEAFF
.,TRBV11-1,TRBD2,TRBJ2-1,TGTGCCAGCAGCGTCAGCGGGAGGGCCATCAATGAGCAGTTCTTC,CASSVSGRAINEQFF
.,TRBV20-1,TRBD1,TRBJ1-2,TGCAGTGCTAGAGACGGGACAGTCTACACCTTC,CSARDGTVYTF
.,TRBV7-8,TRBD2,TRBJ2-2,TGTGCCAGCAGCCGACCCCTACCGGGACTAGGGGGAGATGGCACCGGGGAGCTGTTTTTT,CASSRPLPGLGGDGTGELFF
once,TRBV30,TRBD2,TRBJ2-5,TGTGCCTGGGCTCGGGAGGAAGAGACCCAGTACTTC,CAWAREEETQYF
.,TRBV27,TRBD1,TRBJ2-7,TGTGCCAGCAGTTTATCCCGAATACAGGGGTACTCCTACGAGCAGTACTTC,CASSLSRIQGYSYEQYF
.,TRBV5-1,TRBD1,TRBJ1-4,TGCGCCAGCAGCTTAGGGGGCCAGGGTGAAAAACTGTTTTTT,CASSLGGQGEKLFF
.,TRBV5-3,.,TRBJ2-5,TGTGCCAGAAGCCCACGGGAGCCCACGTACTTC,CARSPREPTYF
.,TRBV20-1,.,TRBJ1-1,TGCAGTGCTGGCCGAACTGAAGCTTTCTTT,CSAGRTEAFF
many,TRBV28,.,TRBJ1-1,TGTGCCAGCAAGGGGGAGGTTCGGACTGAAGCTTTCTTT,CASKGEVRTEAFF
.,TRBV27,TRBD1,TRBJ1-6,TGTGCCAGCAGTTTAAGGGCAGGGGGGTCTCGGTTTAATTCACCCCTCCACTTT,CASSLRAGGSRFNSPLHF
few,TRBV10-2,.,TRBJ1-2,TGCGCCAGCAGTCCCTGGGGAGGAGGGACCTATGGCTACACCTTC,CASSPWGGGTYGYTF
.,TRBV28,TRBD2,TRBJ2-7,TGTGCCAGCAGTTCCAGCAGCAGGACTAGCGGGAGATGGAACGAGCAGTACTTC,CASSSSSRTSGRWNEQYF
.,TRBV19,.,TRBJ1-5,TGTGCCAGTAGTACCACTAATTACCCCCAGCATTTT,CASSTTNYPQHF
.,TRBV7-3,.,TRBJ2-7,TGTGCCAGCAGCTTCTCTCCGGACAGCTACGAGCAGTACTTC,CASSFSPDSYEQYF
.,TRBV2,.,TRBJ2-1,TGTGCCAGCAGTGAAGTAGGCGTGTGGTCTTCGGGGAGCTCCTACAATGAGCAGTTCTTC,CASSEVGVWSSGSSYNEQFF
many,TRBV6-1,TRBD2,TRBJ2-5,TGTGCCAGCAGTGAACTAGCGGGGGTGTGGACCCAGTACTTC,CASSELAGVWTQYF
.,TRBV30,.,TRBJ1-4,TGTGCCTGGGCTAAGGGGTCAACTAATGAAAAACTGTTTTTT,CAWAKGSTNEKLFF
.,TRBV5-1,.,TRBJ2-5,TGCGCCAGCAGCCCGGGTTCGGGGGGCACAGAGACCCAGTACTTC,CASSPGSGGTETQYF
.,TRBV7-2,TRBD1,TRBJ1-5,TGTGCCAGCAGCTTAGGGCAGGGGGCAGTTCAGCCCCAGCATTTT,CASSLGQGAVQPQHF
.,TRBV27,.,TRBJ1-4,TGTGCCAGCAAATGGGGCCGTAATGAAAAACTGTTTTTT,CASKWGRNEKLFF
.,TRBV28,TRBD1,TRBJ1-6,TGTGCCAGCACTGTCGGGACAGGGGGGTATAATTCACCCCTCCACTTT,CASTVGTGGYNSPLHF
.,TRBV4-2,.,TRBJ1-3,TGTGCCAGCAGCCAAGAGAGGGCCCCTTACTCTGGAAACACCATATATTTT,CASSQERAPYSGNTIYF
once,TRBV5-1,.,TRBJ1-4,TGCGCCAGCAGCTTGTTACAGGGAGGTGAAAAACTGTTTTTT,CASSLLQGGEKLFF
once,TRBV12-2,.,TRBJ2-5,TGTGCAAGTCGCTTAGTGAGGCAAGAGACCCAGTACTTC,CASRLVRQETQYF